This T cell receptor (beta chain) emerged from a study of control samples from healthy donors and cancer patients. The CDR3 extends over 13 amino acids. Trimming shortened V by 7 bases and J by 5 bases, and 12 bases separated the two germline ends. Some clones are missing from TCRdb's copy, which holds only in-frame ones; the method was immunoSEQ multiplex PCR. The data hold about 89,000 clones, with around nine tenths observed a single time. The TCR originated in a man aged 25-45 years in good health. The sample comprised blood. The V call is TRBV12-3 or TRBV12-4, the J call TRBJ1-3, with a tentative D call TRBD1 (5 bases). CDR3 coding DNA: TGTGCCAGCAAAGGGACCCCGAGAAACACCATATATTTT. Translating it yields CASKGTPRNTIYF.